This TCR beta chain originates from a study of cytomegalovirus exposure and HLA in healthy donors. The PCR contained 60 Vbeta and 13 Jbeta primers. In the original analysis: Per a later analysis, the number of unique TCR beta chains was some 82 million, of which roughly 10 million were shared. The data were produced by immunoSEQ multiplex PCR, yet TCRdb's version contains in-frame clones alone and is incomplete. The V and J calls and clone size come from that table; D and trimming were worked out from the DNA. Of around 70,000 clones in the sample, about four fifths were seen once. Worth noting for this clone: Its antigen remains unidentified.

Germline V gene sequence: CDR1 MNHEY, CDR2 SVGAGI. The germline V and J ends were trimmed by 2 bases and 0 bases, with 6 bases remaining between them. The length of the CDR3 is 14 residues. Among the donors, all were healthy bone marrow donors. Study-level results: Reports showed the classifier diagnosing cytomegalovirus status with high specificity and sensitivity. Solely CMV serostatus was available to characterize immune exposure.

This clonotype was sampled from a male donor in good health and CMV-seropositive. The rearrangement joins TRBV6-5 to TRBJ2-3; D is uncertain. The sequenced sample was PBMCs. The CDR3 loop is CASSYLLSTDTQYF. The CDR3 nucleotides read TGTGCCAGCAGTTACCTCCTGAGCACAGATACGCAGTATTTT.